The source of this T cell receptor beta chain is a study of blood T cell repertoires in COVID-19. Profiled with immunoSEQ multiplex PCR; TCRdb holds only in-frame clones, not every one. The sample holds some 83,000 clones, roughly 88% seen once. V was pared by 3 bases and J by 0 bases, with 12 bases between. Germline V gene sequence: CDR1 LGHNA, CDR2 YSLEER. The CDR3 sequence is 16 residues long. This clonotype was sampled from a man aged 50 to 60 with active COVID-19. The specimen sequenced was peripheral blood. This rearrangement joins TRBV4-3 to TRBJ2-1; a possible D gene is TRBD2 (5 bases). The CDR3 here is CASSQRGPSSYNEQFF. The CDR3 DNA reads as TGCGCCAGCAGCCAGAGAGGGCCCAGCTCCTACAATGAGCAGTTCTTC.